Sequencing of this T cell receptor (beta chain) was carried out in a study of T cell repertoires in cytomegalovirus infection. This clonotype has ten or more counts. Its specificity is unknown. In germline, CDR1 is SEHNR, CDR2 FQNEAQ (reference sequence). The CDR3 has 13 residues. The V gene lost 4 bases and the J gene lost 1 base, with 6 bases spanning the gap. From the reads, TCRdb called clonotypes with MiXCR, one entry per CDR3 protein. The sample holds some 920,000 distinct CDR3 sequences, roughly 30% seen once. Study outcomes and limitations: Dominating the ex vivo response were TCR beta clonotypes that were CMV-specific and HLA-C-restricted.

The input for sequencing was cultured CD8+ T cells from PBMCs, taken from culture after CMV antigen stimulation. The chain carries TRBV7-9 and TRBJ2-3; D call uncertain. This clonotype originated in a human donor in good health (CMV status not recorded). Some clones in this sample may be carry-over from other donors' samples. CDR3 bases: TGTGCCAGCAGCTCTGGTGGCACAGATACGCAGTATTTT. Amino acids: CASSSGGTDTQYF.